This T cell receptor beta chain is drawn from a study of identifying expanded T cells in peripheral blood. Study outcomes and limitations: Differentially abundant clones: 0.95 to 1.5 between replicates, 16.4 at around 14 days, approximately 18 at four. Clone count variance between two-week samples rose with total template count.

Healthy donors had no documented immune events, such as infections, while sampled. A word on this clone: Its target is unknown.

The CDR3 length is 13 residues. V lost 3 bases and J lost 2, with 6 bases in between. Germline CDR1 and CDR2: WNHNN and SYGVQD (reference sequence). Only in-frame clones appear in the TCRdb table, and some are missing; sequencing was by immunoSEQ multiplex PCR. The sample has more than 55,000 clones, around 87% seen once. This chain uses TRBV10-1 with TRBJ2-3; D unclear. Input material: blood. The sequence came from a person aged 18-69 years in good health. The CDR3, as DNA: TGCGCCAGCAGTGACCCGTCCACAGATACGCAGTATTTT. Its translation: CASSDPSTDTQYF.